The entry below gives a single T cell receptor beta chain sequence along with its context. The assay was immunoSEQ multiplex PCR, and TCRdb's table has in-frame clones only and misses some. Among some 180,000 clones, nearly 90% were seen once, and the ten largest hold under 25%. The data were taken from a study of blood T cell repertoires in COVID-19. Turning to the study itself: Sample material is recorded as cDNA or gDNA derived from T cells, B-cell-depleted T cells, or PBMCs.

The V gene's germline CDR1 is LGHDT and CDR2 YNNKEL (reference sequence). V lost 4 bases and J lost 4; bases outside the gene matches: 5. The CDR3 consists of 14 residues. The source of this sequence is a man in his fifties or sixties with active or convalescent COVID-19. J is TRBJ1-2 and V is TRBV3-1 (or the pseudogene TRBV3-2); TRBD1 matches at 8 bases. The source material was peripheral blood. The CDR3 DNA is TGTGCCAGCAGCCCAGGGGGCAGTCCCTATGGCTACACCTTC. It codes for CASSPGGSPYGYTF.